This entry describes one T cell receptor (beta chain). Its antigen is still unknown. Germline V gene lookup returns CDR1 SGHAT and CDR2 FQNNGV. The CDR3 loop spans 14 amino acids. Unmatched junction bases numbered 3, after V lost 0 bases and J lost 6 bases. The sample is drawn from a study of graft-versus-host responses after intestinal transplantation. The method was immunoSEQ multiplex PCR; TCRdb's version includes in-frame clones alone and lacks a portion of them. The repertoire has about 100,000 clones, more than 85% of them found once; the top ten carry 0.9% to 1%. This clonotype was obtained from a human donor who was the organ donor for an intestinal transplant. The specimen comprised unstimulated CD4+ T cells sorted from spleen or lymph node cells, sampled before transplant. The V call is TRBV11-2, the J call TRBJ1-2; 8 positions match TRBD1. This chain's CDR3 is CASSLERTGHGYTF. The CDR3 DNA reads TGTGCCAGCAGCTTAGAAAGGACAGGGCATGGCTACACCTTC.